This is a list of T cell receptor beta chains from one sample in a study of beta chain features in type 1 diabetes. The method was immunoSEQ multiplex PCR; TCRdb's version includes in-frame clones alone and lacks a portion of them. Here the sample spans some 900,000 clones, 17% being singletons. Sequences were obtained from naive CD4+ T cells from blood. Receptors were obtained from a woman between 18 and 30 years old in good health. Both conserved end residues are part of each CDR3. The D gene is left open where the match is weak. Clone size, where shown, is once, few, many, or a class for clones that have expanded.

>TRBV6-5|NA|TRBJ2-7|NA
TGTGCCAGCAGTTATCGGGTTACAGTATCATCCTACGAGCAGTACTTC
CASSYRVTVSSYEQYF
>TRBV18|TRBD1|TRBJ1-1|NA
TGTGCCAGCTCACCAGGGACAGTGAACACTGAAGCTTTCTTT
CASSPGTVNTEAFF
>TRBV5-4|NA|TRBJ2-7|NA
TGTGCCAGCAGCCCCAGGGGAACCTACGAGCAGTACTTC
CASSPRGTYEQYF
>TRBV10-3|TRBD2|TRBJ2-7|NA
TGTGCCATCAGTGACGGACTAGCGGGAGGCTCGTACGAGCAGTACTTC
CAISDGLAGGSYEQYF
>TRBV19|NA|TRBJ2-6|few
TGTGCCAGTACGAGGATCTCTGGGGCCAACGTCCTGACTTTC
CASTRISGANVLTF
>TRBV29-1|TRBD1|TRBJ1-2|NA
TGCAGCGTGGCGGGACAGGGCGGGCATGGCTACACCTTC
CSVAGQGGHGYTF
>TRBV29-1|TRBD1|TRBJ2-7|NA
TGCAGCGTCGTACAGGGGGCTGTAGGTGAGCAGTACTTC
CSVVQGAVGEQYF
>TRBV20-1|TRBD2|TRBJ2-3|few
TGCAGTGTCACTCGGGGGGTCACGCAGTATTTT
CSVTRGVTQYF
>TRBV5-4|NA|TRBJ1-2|NA
TGTGCCAGCAGCCTGATAGACAGAACTAACTATGGCTACACCTTC
CASSLIDRTNYGYTF
>TRBV6-1|TRBD1|TRBJ2-1|NA
TGTGCCAGCAAAGGGGGCGTCCAGTTCTTC
CASKGGVQFF
>TRBV29-1|TRBD1|TRBJ2-4|few
TGCAGCGTTGCCCTGCTAGGGGGACAGGGGAACATTCAGTACTTC
CSVALLGGQGNIQYF
>TRBV7-9|TRBD1|TRBJ2-5|NA
TGTGCCAGCAGCTGGACAGGGGGATTAGAGACCCAGTACTTC
CASSWTGGLETQYF
>TRBV4-3|TRBD2|TRBJ2-2|few
TGCGCCAGCAGCCGCTCCGCTAGCGGGAGTTTCACCGGGGAGCTGTTTTTT
CASSRSASGSFTGELFF
>TRBV29-1|NA|TRBJ2-3|few
TGCAGCGTTGATGGAGGCACAGATACGCAGTATTTT
CSVDGGTDTQYF
>TRBV11-2|NA|TRBJ2-7|few
TGTGCCAGCAGCGTGTTATTCTACGAGCAGTACTTC
CASSVLFYEQYF
>TRBV10-2|TRBD1|TRBJ2-4|NA
TGCGCCAGCAGTCGGGGACAGGGGCTAGCCAAAAACATTCAGTACTTC
CASSRGQGLAKNIQYF
>TRBV7-9|NA|TRBJ1-1|few
TGTGCCAGCACCCCTCCGGGGCACACTGAAGCTTTCTTT
CASTPPGHTEAFF
>TRBV5-8|NA|TRBJ2-1|NA
TGTGCCAGCACCTATCGGGTAAGGATGGACAATGAGCAGTTCTTC
CASTYRVRMDNEQFF
>TRBV19|TRBD2|TRBJ2-7|NA
TGTGCCGTCCGGGACCGGGGGGACGAGCAGTACTTC
CAVRDRGDEQYF
>TRBV11-2|TRBD1|TRBJ2-1|few
TGTGCCAGCAGCTTAGGTACCGGGACAGAAGAGTTCTTC
CASSLGTGTEEFF
>TRBV6-1|NA|TRBJ2-2|few
TGTGCCAGCGCTCAGGGGTCCGGGGAGCTGTTTTTT
CASAQGSGELFF
>TRBV5-1|NA|TRBJ2-7|NA
TGCGCCAGCAGCTTGGCCGGGATCCCCACCTACGAGCAGTACTTC
CASSLAGIPTYEQYF
>TRBV6-5|TRBD2|TRBJ2-5|NA
TGTGCCAGCAGCAAAGGAGCGGGGATGATGGAGACCCAGTACTTC
CASSKGAGMMETQYF
>TRBV6-6|NA|TRBJ2-2|few
TGTGCCAGCAGAAGGACCGACAGGCAGAACACCGGGGAGCTGTTTTTT
CASRRTDRQNTGELFF
>TRBV5-4|TRBD1|TRBJ1-3|NA
TGTGCCAGCAGCTCACGACAGGGAGCTGGAAACACCATATATTTT
CASSSRQGAGNTIYF
>TRBV7-9|NA|TRBJ2-4|few
TGTGCCAGCAGCTCGCAGGGGGCCAAAAACATTCAGTACTTC
CASSSQGAKNIQYF
>TRBV6-6|TRBD2|TRBJ2-3|few
TGTGCCAGCAGACTAGCGGGAGATTCAGATACGCAGTATTTT
CASRLAGDSDTQYF
>TRBV6-5|NA|TRBJ1-1|few
TGTGCCAGCAGTTACCCGAACACTGAAGCTTTCTTT
CASSYPNTEAFF
>TRBV11-2|NA|TRBJ1-4|NA
TGTGCCAGCAGCTTAGCCGGACAGCAGGAAAAACTGTTTTTT
CASSLAGQQEKLFF
>TRBV7-2|TRBD1|TRBJ2-5|NA
TGTGCCAGCAGCGCCACCCCGGGCAGGGGGCGGCGAGAGACCCAGTACTTC
CASSATPGRGRRETQYF
>TRBV25-1|TRBD1|TRBJ2-2|few
TGTGCCAGCAGTGACGCCTTGGGACAGGTTACGAACACCGGGGAGCTGTTTTTT
CASSDALGQVTNTGELFF
>TRBV7-7|TRBD2|TRBJ2-3|few
TGTGCTAGCAGCGAATCGGGACTAGCTGGAGATACGCAGTATTTT
CASSESGLAGDTQYF
>TRBV7-8|NA|TRBJ2-1|NA
TGTGCCAGCAGCAGGGATCGTACTTACGATGAGCAGTTCTTC
CASSRDRTYDEQFF
>TRBV15|NA|TRBJ2-7|NA
TGTGCCACCAGCAGAGATGGCTACGAGCAGTACTTC
CATSRDGYEQYF
>TRBV29-1|TRBD1|TRBJ2-7|few
TGCAGCGTTGCCGGGACAGGGTCCTACGAGCAGTACTTC
CSVAGTGSYEQYF
>TRBV5-1|TRBD1|TRBJ2-2|NA
TGCGCCAGCAGCTTGGGGACAGGGGAGGTGACCGGGGAGCTGTTTTTT
CASSLGTGEVTGELFF
>TRBV4-3|TRBD2|TRBJ2-7|NA
TGCGCCAGCAGCCAAGATCTCTCCTTCTCGGGAGGGGTCTACGAGCAGTACTTC
CASSQDLSFSGGVYEQYF
>TRBV5-4|NA|TRBJ2-5|NA
TGTGCCAGCAGCTTGGGAAAGCAAGAGACCCAGTACTTC
CASSLGKQETQYF
>TRBV2|TRBD2|TRBJ2-3|few
TGTGCCAGCAGGAAAGAAAGCGGGAGGGGGACAGATACGCAGTATTTT
CASRKESGRGTDTQYF
>TRBV25-1|NA|TRBJ1-4|few
TGTGCCAGCTTTGAGGGTGATGATGAAAAACTGTTTTTT
CASFEGDDEKLFF
>TRBV7-8|NA|TRBJ2-3|NA
TGTGCCAGCAGCCCCACTCTGGTGGCAGGCCGCTCAGATACGCAGTATTTT
CASSPTLVAGRSDTQYF
>TRBV2|TRBD2|TRBJ2-7|NA
TGTGCCAGCAGTGAAAGACTAGCGGTACCCTACGAGCAGTACTTC
CASSERLAVPYEQYF
>TRBV9|NA|TRBJ2-2|NA
TGTGCCAGCAGCTTTCAGGACCGAGACACCGGGGAGCTGTTTTTT
CASSFQDRDTGELFF
>TRBV6-6|NA|TRBJ2-3|NA
TGTGCCAGCAGTTACTCCCTGCCTAGCACAGATACGCAGTATTTT
CASSYSLPSTDTQYF
>TRBV5-4|NA|TRBJ2-5|NA
TGTGCCAGCAGCTCCACCGACACTCTCCAAGAGACCCAGTACTTC
CASSSTDTLQETQYF
>TRBV7-9|TRBD1|TRBJ2-3|few
TGTGCCAGCAGCAGTCCTGTCAGGGGGCCAACAGATACGCAGTATTTT
CASSSPVRGPTDTQYF
>TRBV28|NA|TRBJ2-7|few
TGTGCCAGCAACTCCTGGCGGCCCGGGAATTACGAGCAGTACTTC
CASNSWRPGNYEQYF
>TRBV20-1|NA|TRBJ1-2|few
TGCAGTGCTAGGGTTTTCTCCGGCTACACCTTC
CSARVFSGYTF
>TRBV28|TRBD1|TRBJ2-7|NA
TGTGCCAGCCGAAGGACAGGGGGAGGCTACGAGCAGTACTTC
CASRRTGGGYEQYF
>TRBV29-1|TRBD2|TRBJ2-7|NA
TGCAGCGCCTTAGCGGGAACCACCAACGAGCAGTACTTC
CSALAGTTNEQYF
>TRBV10-2|NA|TRBJ1-5|NA
TGCGCCAGCAGTGAGTTTTTGGACCAGCCCCAGCATTTT
CASSEFLDQPQHF